Shown below are 5 T cell receptor beta chains from a single sample sequenced in a study of identical twins (dated by TCRdb to the mid-2010s). Receptor libraries were prepared by 5' RACE. This sample was sequenced with an Illumina HiSeq 2000. TCRdb ran its own pipeline on the public reads, namely fastp trimming at Q25 and MiXCR clone calling, and kept in-frame beta chains. Entries are consolidated by CDR3 protein sequence, retaining the most common genes and DNA. The sample data list a few hundred thousand distinct CDR3 sequences, and about 16% of these were observed just once. The ten top clones hold more than 0.4% of the sample. The same specimen was also included in a second study, on yellow fever vaccine responses in identical twins.

The sequencing sample was made of CD4+ T cells sorted from blood. Source of these receptors: a woman in her late teens or twenties in good health.

In this sample, this clonotype turned up a few times. This rearrangement joins TRBV7-8 to TRBJ1-1, with D uncertain. Trimming cost V 5 bases and J 10 bases, with 14 bases left between them. This CDR3 contains 12 residues. Germline-derived CDR1 and CDR2 are SGHVS and FQNEAQ. The CDR3 nucleotides are TGTGCCAGCAGCCGGAGCGGTTTTGCAGCTTTCTTT. Translation: CASSRSGFAAFF.

Note on this clonotype: It is unclear where the CDR3 begins or ends on the DNA, so no DNA is shown, and the CDR3 is as TCRdb lists it. The rearrangement uses TRBV6-5 and TRBJ2-7; TRBD1, the table's D call, lacks a check against the DNA. Germline V CDR1 and CDR2: MNHEY, SVGAGI. The CDR3 extends over 13 residues, inclusive of both ends. Here the CDR3 reads CASILDRGYEQYV.

This clonotype turned up a few times. The chain links TRBV20-1 to TRBJ2-1; D is perhaps TRBD1 (6 bases). Germline lookup yields CDR1 DFQATT and CDR2 SNEGSKA (reference sequence). V was shortened by 8 bases and J by 6 bases, with 14 bases between the two germline ends. CDR3 size: 12 residues. CDR3 bases: TGCAGTACGCACAGGGTGATCAATGAGCAGTTCTTC. This sequence encodes CSTHRVINEQFF.

The V call is TRBV27, the J call TRBJ2-7; 7 bases fit TRBD2. Germline CDR1 MNHEY, CDR2 SMNVEV (reference sequence). This CDR3 region has 15 residues. V lost 5 bases and J lost 7; bases outside the gene matches: 14. The CDR3 DNA is TGTGCCAGCAGTCCACTTTCGGGACTAAGAGGGGAGCAGTACTTC. Amino acids: CASSPLSGLRGEQYF.

This clonotype turned up a few times. This chain joins TRBV18 and TRBJ2-1, with a tentative D call TRBD2 (6 bases). Deletions cut 0 bases from V and 10 bases from J, with 13 bases between. The CDR3 consists of 14 residues. Germline V gene sequence: CDR1 KGHSH, CDR2 LQKENI. The CDR3 DNA follows: TGTGCCAGCTCACCACCCGCCGATGGGAGGGAGCAGTTCTTC. It specifies CASSPPADGREQFF.